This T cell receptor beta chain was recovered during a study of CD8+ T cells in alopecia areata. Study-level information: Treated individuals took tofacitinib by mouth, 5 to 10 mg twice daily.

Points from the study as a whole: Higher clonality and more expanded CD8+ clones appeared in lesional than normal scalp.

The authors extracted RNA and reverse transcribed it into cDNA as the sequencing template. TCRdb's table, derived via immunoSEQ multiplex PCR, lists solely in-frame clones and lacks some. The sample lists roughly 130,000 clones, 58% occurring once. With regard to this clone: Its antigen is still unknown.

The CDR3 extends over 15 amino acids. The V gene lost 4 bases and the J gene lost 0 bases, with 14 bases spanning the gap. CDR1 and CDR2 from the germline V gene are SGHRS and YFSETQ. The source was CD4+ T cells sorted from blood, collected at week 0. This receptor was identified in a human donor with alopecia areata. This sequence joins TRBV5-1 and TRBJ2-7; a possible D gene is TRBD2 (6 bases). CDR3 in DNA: TGCGCCAGCAGCCTCAGGGACTCTTCCTCCTACGAGCAGTACTTC. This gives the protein CASSLRDSSSYEQYF.